This TCR beta chain stems from a study of PD-L1 blockade in urothelial cancer. The V end lost 0 bases, the J end lost 1 base, and 16 bases lay between the germline ends. The CDR3 runs 19 residues. CDR1 is MGHRA and CDR2 is YSYEKL in the germline V gene. Study-wide points: Durable-benefit patients expanded tumor-associated blood clones more at 3 weeks.

Note on this clone: Its antigen is unidentified.

Repertoires were generated with immunoSEQ multiplex PCR, while TCRdb's copy carries only in-frame clones and drops some. This table holds 45,000 to 65,000 clones, 84% found once. Sequencing was performed on PBMCs, taken around atezolizumab (anti-PD-L1) treatment. The V and J genes are TRBV4-1 and TRBJ2-6; D might be TRBD2 (7 bases). The TCR originated in a middle-aged man with urothelial cancer. DNA for the CDR3: TGCGCCAGCAGCCAAGATAGGGGGGGTATGGGGTCTGGGGCCAACGTCCTGACTTTC. The encoded protein is CASSQDRGGMGSGANVLTF.